These 10 T cell receptor beta chains were sequenced from one sample in a study of T cell repertoires in cytomegalovirus infection. The antigens of these receptors remain unknown. A single record per CDR3 protein comes from TCRdb applying MiXCR to the reads. The table lists fewer than 1,000,000 distinct CDR3 sequences, under 40% of them singletons, with roughly 13% in the top ten. This specimen consisted of cultured CD8+ T cells from PBMCs, obtained from culture after CMV antigen stimulation. The receptors stem from a human donor in good health (CMV status not recorded). Some clones in this sample may be carry-over from other donors' samples.

Here the CDR3 reads CASSLGQGHPEQFF. CDR3 in DNA: TGTGCCAGCAGTTTAGGGCAGGGCCACCCGGAGCAGTTCTTC. The chain has TRBV27 and TRBJ2-1; perhaps TRBD1 as D (5 bases). Germline-derived CDR1 and CDR2 are MNHEY and SMNVEV (reference sequence). This CDR3 is built from 14 residues. V was pared by 2 bases and J by 10 bases, with 15 bases between.

The chain recombines TRBV10-3 with TRBJ2-7; perhaps TRBD2 as D (5 bases). Trimming pared 8 bases from V and 6 bases from J, leaving 14 bases between. Germline V gene sequence: CDR1 ENHRY, CDR2 SYGVKD. This CDR3 has 12 residues. The CDR3: CAIERAVGEQYV. The CDR3 nucleotides read TGTGCCATCGAGAGGGCGGTGGGCGAGCAGTACGTC.

For this clonotype: This may stem from a read error, because a much larger clone lies one nucleotide away. V and J are TRBV7-6 and TRBJ1-1; maybe TRBD1 (6 bases). With 0 bases removed from V and 7 bases from J, the gap between germline ends came to 21 bases. Germline CDR1 SGHVS, CDR2 FNYEAQ. The CDR3 length is 17 residues. CDR3 residues: CASSLAPGQRLKREAFF. DNA for the CDR3: TGTGCCAGCAGCTTAGCTCCCGGACAGCGCCTAAAGCGTGAAGCTTTCTTT.

The chain is built from TRBV20-1 and TRBJ2-7, with D tentatively TRBD1 (5 bases). CDR1 and CDR2 (germline): DFQATT, SNEGSKA (reference sequence). With 0 bases removed from V and 5 bases from J, the gap between germline ends came to 20 bases. This CDR3 contains 16 residues. The CDR3 region is CSARDLTGEILDEQYF. CDR3 coding DNA: TGCAGTGCTAGAGATCTCACAGGCGAAATTCTCGACGAGCAGTACTTC.

This clonotype came up a few times. The chain recombines TRBV19 with TRBJ1-1; D remains unclear. V gave up 7 bases and J gave up 4 bases, with 4 bases separating them. Germline V gene lookup returns CDR1 LNHDA and CDR2 SQIVND (reference sequence). This CDR3 spans 10 amino acids. The DNA for the CDR3 is TGTGCCAGTACGGCCACTGAAGCTTTCTTT. Translation gives CASTATEAFF. The full variable domain, its missing parts supplied by reference TRBV19 and TRBJ1-1, is DGGITQSPKYLFRKEGQNVTLSCEQNLNHDAMYWYRQDPGQGLRLIYYSQIVNDFQKGDIAEGYSVSREKKESFPLTVTSAQKNPTAFYLCASTATEAFFGQGTRLTVV.

The chain recombines TRBV4-1 with TRBJ1-5, with D unclear. Germline V gives CDR1 MGHRA, CDR2 YSYEKL. The CDR3 spans 15 residues. The V end was cut by 7 bases, the J end by 0 bases, with 13 bases between. CDR3 nucleotides: TGCGCCAGCACCCCTGAACAATATAGCAATCAGCCCCAGCATTTT. This sequence encodes CASTPEQYSNQPQHF.

Details on this clonotype: Because it lacks the conserved phenylalanine or tryptophan at the end, this CDR3 is likely a read error. The rearrangement links TRBV19 to TRBJ2-3; 8 nucleotides agree with TRBD1. Germline V gives CDR1 LNHDA, CDR2 SQIVND (reference sequence). The CDR3 has 14 residues. V trimming: 2 bases; J trimming: 3 bases; junction bases outside the gene matches: 1. The CDR3 nucleotides are TGTGCCAGTAGTATAAGACAGGGGACAGATACGCAGTATTCT. Protein sequence: CASSIRQGTDTQYS.

The chain links TRBV10-2 to TRBJ1-2; D unresolved. Germline-derived CDR1 and CDR2 are WSHSY and SAAADI. Trimming cost V 8 bases and J 4 bases, with 17 bases left between them. CDR3 length: 14 amino acids. CDR3 coding DNA: TGCGCCAGCTACGACACCAGGAGGTCCTATGGCTACACCTTC. Residues: CASYDTRRSYGYTF.

The chain links TRBV27 to TRBJ2-5; D is perhaps TRBD1 (6 bases). CDR1 is MNHEY, CDR2 SMNVEV, per germline (reference sequence). CDR3 length: 14 amino acids. V lost 5 bases, J lost 4 bases, and 14 bases lay in between. The CDR3 protein is CASSPGTRGETQYF. CDR3 nucleotide sequence: TGTGCCAGCAGTCCCGGGACCAGGGGAGAGACCCAGTACTTC.

This sequence joins TRBV6-5 and TRBJ1-2; TRBD1 is a possible D gene (5 bases). Per germline, CDR1 MNHEY and CDR2 SVGAGI. The V end lost 0 bases, the J end lost 5 bases, and 13 bases lay between the germline ends. CDR3 size: 15 residues. The CDR3: CASSYSGGRIYGYTF. As DNA, the CDR3 is TGTGCCAGCAGTTACTCGGGGGGACGGATATATGGCTACACCTTC.